These T cell receptor beta chains were read from a single sample in a study of blood T cell repertoires in COVID-19. Repertoires were generated with immunoSEQ multiplex PCR, while TCRdb's copy carries only in-frame clones and drops some. The data hold around 250,000 clones, with over 75% observed a single time. Material: PBMCs or T cells enriched from blood (not recorded which). These receptors all stem from a woman between 40 and 55 years old who had been exposed to COVID-19. CDR3s include the opening cysteine and the closing phenylalanine or tryptophan. A D gene is named only where the DNA matches it firmly.

cdr3_length	d_call	v_call	cdr3_aa
14	TRBD1	TRBV2	CASRETGGNQPQHF
13	.	TRBV14	CASSSINNSPLHF
15	.	TRBV7-9	CATLSLGPSFYGYTF
15	.	TRBV19	CASSDTGGEGRGYTF
12	.	TRBV7-3	CASSLYRDGYTF
13	.	TRBV11-3	CASSPTRTGGYTF
15	.	TRBV6-5	CASSSRHGQGWGYTF
14	TRBD1	TRBV19	CASTFTGGGSPLHF
16	.	TRBV12-2	CASRGRKQGQAYEQYF
14	.	TRBV6-5	CATTVGGPPTEAFF
14	.	TRBV3-1/TRBV3-2	CASSQTTGGNTIYF
15	.	TRBV7-2	CASSQSSGVGQPQHF
13	.	TRBV28	CASSAGSPYGYTF
14	TRBD1	TRBV7-2	CASGRRQGTGEQFF
17	TRBD1	TRBV19	CASSMPGQPSGANVLTF
14	.	TRBV29-1	CSVDESGNQETQYF
13	.	TRBV6-1	CASSEGQIADAFF
18	.	TRBV5-1	CASSWNSRTVFYNSPLHF
14	.	TRBV2	CASSKGDDYNEQFF
17	.	TRBV4-3	CASSQDIPGSTTDTQYF
15	TRBD2	TRBV7-2	CASSPSGSSYNEQFF
15	.	TRBV7-9	CASSPAGGTTDTQYF
13	.	TRBV7-3	CASSPDYTDTQYF
13	.	TRBV6-5	CASRQQMNTEAFF
14	.	TRBV7-9	CASSLGQGTDTQYF
17	TRBD2	TRBV9	CASSVRPGLAGGDTQYF
16	.	TRBV28	CASSQDSPGLGTEAFF